Included here is one T cell receptor (beta chain) sequence, with context. The data were obtained in a study of PD-L1 blockade in urothelial cancer. Method: immunoSEQ multiplex PCR; TCRdb's copy keeps in-frame clones and lacks some. This sample yields about 43,000 clones, of which around 89% are seen a single time; approximately 4.1% belongs to the top ten. CDR1 and CDR2 (germline): SNHLY, FYNNEI. Between the trimmed V and J ends, which lost 7 bases and 4 bases, there was a span of 20 bases. The CDR3 covers 15 residues. This specimen was PBMCs, taken around atezolizumab (anti-PD-L1) treatment. This chain connects TRBV2 to TRBJ2-7, with D maybe TRBD2 (7 bases). This receptor was identified in a man at least 80 years old with urothelial cancer. DNA of the CDR3: TGTGCCAGCAACGGCAGGGGAGGGTCCGCATACGAGCAGTACTTC. Its protein is CASNGRGGSAYEQYF.